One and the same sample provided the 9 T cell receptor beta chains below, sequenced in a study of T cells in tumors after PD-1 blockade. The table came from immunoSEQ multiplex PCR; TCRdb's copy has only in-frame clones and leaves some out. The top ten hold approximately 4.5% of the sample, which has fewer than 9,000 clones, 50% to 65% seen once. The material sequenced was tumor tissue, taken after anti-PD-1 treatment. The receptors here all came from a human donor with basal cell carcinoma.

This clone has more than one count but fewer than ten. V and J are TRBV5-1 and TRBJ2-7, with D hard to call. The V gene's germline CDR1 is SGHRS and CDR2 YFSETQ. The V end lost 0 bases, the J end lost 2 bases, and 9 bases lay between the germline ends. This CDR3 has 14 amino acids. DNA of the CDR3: TGCGCCAGCAGCTTGGTACAGCCGCCCTACGAGCAGTACTTC. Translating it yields CASSLVQPPYEQYF.

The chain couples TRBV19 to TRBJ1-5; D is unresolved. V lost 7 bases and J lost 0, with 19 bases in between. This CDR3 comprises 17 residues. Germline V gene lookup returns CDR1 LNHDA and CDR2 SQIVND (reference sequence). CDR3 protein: CASKSTSTSNSNQPQHF. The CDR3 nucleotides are TGTGCCAGTAAGTCGACCTCTACCTCCAATAGCAATCAGCCCCAGCATTTT. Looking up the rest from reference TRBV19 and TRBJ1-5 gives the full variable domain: DGGITQSPKYLFRKEGQNVTLSCEQNLNHDAMYWYRQDPGQGLRLIYYSQIVNDFQKGDIAEGYSVSREKKESFPLTVTSAQKNPTAFYLCASKSTSTSNSNQPQHFGDGTRLSIL.

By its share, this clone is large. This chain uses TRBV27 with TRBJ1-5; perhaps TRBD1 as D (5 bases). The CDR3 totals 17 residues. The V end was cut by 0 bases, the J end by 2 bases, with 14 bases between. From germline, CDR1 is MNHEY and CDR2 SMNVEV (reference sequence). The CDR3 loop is CASSLSFRGDGNQPQHF. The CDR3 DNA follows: TGTGCCAGCAGTTTATCGTTTAGGGGAGACGGCAATCAGCCCCAGCATTTT.

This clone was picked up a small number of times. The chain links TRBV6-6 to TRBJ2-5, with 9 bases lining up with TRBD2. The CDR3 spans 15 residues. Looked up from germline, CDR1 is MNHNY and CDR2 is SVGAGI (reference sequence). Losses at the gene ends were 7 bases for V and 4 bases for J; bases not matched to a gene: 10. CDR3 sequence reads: CASTQGLAGLETQYF. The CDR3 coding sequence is TGTGCCAGCACCCAGGGGCTAGCGGGGCTAGAGACCCAGTACTTC.

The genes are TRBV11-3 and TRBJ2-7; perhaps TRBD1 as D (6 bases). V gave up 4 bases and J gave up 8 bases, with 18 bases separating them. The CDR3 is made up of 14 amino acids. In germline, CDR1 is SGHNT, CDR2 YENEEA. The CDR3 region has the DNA TGTGCCAGCAGCTCGATCATCATAGACAGGAAGCAGTACTTC. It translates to CASSSIIIDRKQYF. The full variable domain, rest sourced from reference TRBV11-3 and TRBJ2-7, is EAGVVQSPRYKIIEKKQPVAFWCNPISGHNTLYWYLQNLGQGPELLIRYENEEAVDDSQLPKDRFSAERLKGVDSTLKIQPAELGDSAVYLCASSSIIIDRKQYFGPGTRLTVT.

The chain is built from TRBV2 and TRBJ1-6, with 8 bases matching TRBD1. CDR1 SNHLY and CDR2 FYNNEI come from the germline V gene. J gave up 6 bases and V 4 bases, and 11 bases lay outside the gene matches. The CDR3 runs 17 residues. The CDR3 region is CASSGRRSGTGNSPLHF. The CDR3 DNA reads TGTGCCAGCAGTGGCCGTCGGTCGGGGACAGGTAATTCACCCCTCCACTTT.

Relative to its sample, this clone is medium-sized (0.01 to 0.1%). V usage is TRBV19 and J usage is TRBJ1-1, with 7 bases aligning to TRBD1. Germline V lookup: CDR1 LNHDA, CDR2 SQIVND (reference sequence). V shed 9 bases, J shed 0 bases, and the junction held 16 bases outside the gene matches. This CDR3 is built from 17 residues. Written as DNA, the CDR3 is TGTGCCAGCCTAAGAAGTAGAGACAGGGTAATGAACACTGAAGCTTTCTTT. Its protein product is CASLRSRDRVMNTEAFF.

The CDR3 sequence is CAWSVPGQGGGYTF. CDR3 nucleotide sequence: TGTGCCTGGAGTGTACCCGGACAGGGTGGGGGCTACACCTTC. This sequence joins TRBV30 and TRBJ1-2; 8 bases map to TRBD1. The germline V gene encodes CDR1 GTSNPN and CDR2 SVGIG (reference sequence). This CDR3 comprises 14 residues. Trimming took 0 bases from V and 8 from J; bases not matched to a gene: 8.

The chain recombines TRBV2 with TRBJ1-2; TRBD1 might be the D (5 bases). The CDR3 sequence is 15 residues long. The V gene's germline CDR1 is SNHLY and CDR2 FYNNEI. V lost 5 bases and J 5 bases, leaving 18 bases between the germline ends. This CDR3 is CASSLGISPGYGYTF. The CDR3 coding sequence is TGTGCCAGCAGTCTCGGGATCAGCCCAGGGTATGGCTACACCTTC.